The following is a T cell receptor beta chain sequence with its context. Deletions cut 5 bases from V and 2 bases from J, with 15 bases between. This CDR3 spans 15 amino acids. The germline V gene encodes CDR1 MGHRA and CDR2 YSYEKL. This sample was taken from a study of blood T cell repertoires in COVID-19. Study-wide context: From T cells, B-cell-depleted T cells, or PBMCs came the material, which was cDNA or gDNA.

Source study methods: Amplification from reference gene primers served as the basis for estimated nucleated cell counts. Data came from immunoSEQ multiplex PCR; TCRdb stores just in-frame clones and leaves some out. The V and J calls and clone size come from that table; D and trimming were worked out from the DNA. The sample lists about 120,000 clones; approximately 88% were seen once. Sequencing was done on a sample of peripheral blood. This chain links TRBV4-1 with TRBJ1-1; tentative D call: TRBD1 (5 bases). This clonotype originated in a man in his fifties or sixties with acute or convalescent COVID-19. CDR3 sequence: CASSSTRTLNTEAFF. In DNA, the CDR3 is TGCGCCAGCAGCAGTACTCGGACACTAAACACTGAAGCTTTCTTT.